This T cell receptor (beta chain) was sequenced in a study of blood T cells in healthy people across ages. Together with a sample-barcoded 5' primer, a J-beta primer mix was included in a second PCR lasting roughly 6 to 12 cycles. TCRdb reprocessed the 5' RACE reads via MiXCR and lists one record per CDR3 protein. The sample lists about 680,000 distinct CDR3 sequences, more than 40% occurring once. General observations from the study: Measured against age, TCR beta diversity per million T cells decreased in a roughly linear manner.

This CDR3 is 14 amino acids long. Germline V gene sequence: CDR1 SGHTA, CDR2 FQGNSA. On this clonotype: Its specificity is unknown. Compared with germline, one end of the junction differs, possibly owing to a read error.

The genes are TRBV7-2 and TRBJ2-3; D gene ambiguous. This receptor was taken from a woman in her fifties or sixties in good health. The specimen was blood. This chain's CDR3 is CAGSLGPATDTQYF. The CDR3 DNA reads as TGTGCCGGCAGCCTCGGACCAGCCACAGATACGCAGTATTTT.